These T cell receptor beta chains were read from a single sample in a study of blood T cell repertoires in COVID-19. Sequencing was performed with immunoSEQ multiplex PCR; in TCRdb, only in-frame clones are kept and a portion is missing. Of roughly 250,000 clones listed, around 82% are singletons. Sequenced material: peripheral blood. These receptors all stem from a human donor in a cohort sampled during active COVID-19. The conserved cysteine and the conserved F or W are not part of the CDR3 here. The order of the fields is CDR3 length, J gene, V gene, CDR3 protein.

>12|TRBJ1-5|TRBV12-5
ASGLNRVNQPQH
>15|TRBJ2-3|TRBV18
ASSPIRAGGTTDTQY
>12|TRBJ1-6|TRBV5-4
ASSLQAYNSPLH
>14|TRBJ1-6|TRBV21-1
ASSKKRGAYNSPLH
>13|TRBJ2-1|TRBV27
ASSDSERGYNEQF
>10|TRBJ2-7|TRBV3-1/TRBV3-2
ASSQEGGEQY
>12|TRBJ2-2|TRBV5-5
ASSLVAADGELF
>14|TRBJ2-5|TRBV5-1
ASSAGLAGVPETQY
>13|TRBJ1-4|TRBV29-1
SVEDPGGGDEKLF
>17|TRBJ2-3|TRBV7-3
ASSPIGGGTSGSRDTQY
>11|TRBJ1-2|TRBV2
ASKYRSGYGYT
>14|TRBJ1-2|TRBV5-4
ASSLWGDGDFYGYT
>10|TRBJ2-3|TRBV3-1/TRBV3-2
ASSPLGQRQY
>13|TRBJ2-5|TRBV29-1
SVDRPGQGRKTQY
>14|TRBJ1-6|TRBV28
ASRGGGRGNNSPLH
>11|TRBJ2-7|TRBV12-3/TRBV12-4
ASSNNRGTEQY
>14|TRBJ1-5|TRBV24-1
ATSDFRGGGNQPQH
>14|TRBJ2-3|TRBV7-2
ASSFTSGGAGDTQY
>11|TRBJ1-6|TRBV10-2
ASKDRGNSPLH
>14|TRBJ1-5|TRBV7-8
ASSRLGARGNQPQH
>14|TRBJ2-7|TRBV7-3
ASSPRAGQPPYEQY
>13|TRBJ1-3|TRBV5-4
ASSPSPGTSYTIY
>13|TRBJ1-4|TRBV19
ASRGQGATNEKLF
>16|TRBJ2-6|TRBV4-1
ASSQPPGQGSGANVLT
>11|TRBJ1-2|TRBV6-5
ASLTPRGYGYT
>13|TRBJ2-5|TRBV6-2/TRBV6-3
ASSYAGQGYETQY
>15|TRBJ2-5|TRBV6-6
ASSRLPGQGTRGTQY
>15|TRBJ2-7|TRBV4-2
ASSRPPGREGLYEQY
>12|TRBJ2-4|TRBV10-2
ASNPGMAKNIQY
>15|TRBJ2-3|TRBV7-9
ASSLGIATGGTDTQY
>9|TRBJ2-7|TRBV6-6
ASSTLYEQY
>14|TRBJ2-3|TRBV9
ASSARLLELADTQY
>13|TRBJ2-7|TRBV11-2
ASSLGTGSSYEQY
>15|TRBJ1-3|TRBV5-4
ASSLGTGQGAGNTIY
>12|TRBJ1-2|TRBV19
ASSSRTGVYGYT
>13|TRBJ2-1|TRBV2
ASSGGGSSYNEQF
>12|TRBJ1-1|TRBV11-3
ASSLNGGAAEAF
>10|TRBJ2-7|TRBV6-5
ASSLTDYEQY
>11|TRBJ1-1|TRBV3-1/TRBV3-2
ASSQVPGVEAF
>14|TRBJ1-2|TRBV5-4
ASSVDRVGIGYGYT
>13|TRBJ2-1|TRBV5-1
ASSLNSGTGDEQF
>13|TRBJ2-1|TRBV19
ASLPDGSSYNEQF